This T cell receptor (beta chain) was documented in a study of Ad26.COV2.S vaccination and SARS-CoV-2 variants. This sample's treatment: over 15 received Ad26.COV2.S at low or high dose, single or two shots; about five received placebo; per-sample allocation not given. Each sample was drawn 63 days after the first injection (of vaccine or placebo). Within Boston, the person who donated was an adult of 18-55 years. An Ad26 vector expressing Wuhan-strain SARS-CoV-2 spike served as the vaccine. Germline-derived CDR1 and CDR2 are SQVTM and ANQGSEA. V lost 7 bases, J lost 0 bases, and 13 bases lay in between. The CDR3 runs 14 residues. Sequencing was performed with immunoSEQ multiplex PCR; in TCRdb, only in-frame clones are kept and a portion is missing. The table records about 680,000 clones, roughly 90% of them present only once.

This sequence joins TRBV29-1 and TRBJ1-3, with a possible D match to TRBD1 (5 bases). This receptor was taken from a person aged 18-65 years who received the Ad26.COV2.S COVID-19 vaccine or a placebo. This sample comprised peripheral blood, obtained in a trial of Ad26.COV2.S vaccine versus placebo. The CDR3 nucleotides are TGCAGCGCAGATGAGGGACGCTCTGGAAACACCATATATTTT. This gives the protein CSADEGRSGNTIYF.